This TCR beta chain was recovered during a study of blood T cell repertoires in COVID-19. About the study: PBMCs, B-cell-depleted T cells, or T cells were the source of the cDNA or gDNA that made up the material.

This CDR3 is 14 amino acids long. Trimming took 4 bases from V and 4 from J; bases not matched to a gene: 5. Germline V gene data show CDR1 as LNHDA and CDR2 as SQIVND (reference sequence). Here immunoSEQ multiplex PCR was the method, and the copy in TCRdb shows in-frame clones only, minus some. The repertoire holds around 260,000 clones, with about 85% as singletons. The TCR sequence derives from a human donor in a cohort sampled during active COVID-19. The genes are TRBV19 and TRBJ2-3; 7 nucleotides agree with TRBD2. The sample taken for sequencing was peripheral blood. The CDR3 region is CASSSGSNADTQYF. CDR3 nucleotides: TGTGCCAGTAGTAGCGGGAGTAACGCAGATACGCAGTATTTT. The whole variable domain, filled in from reference TRBV19 and TRBJ2-3, reads DGGITQSPKYLFRKEGQNVTLSCEQNLNHDAMYWYRQDPGQGLRLIYYSQIVNDFQKGDIAEGYSVSREKKESFPLTVTSAQKNPTAFYLCASSSGSNADTQYFGPGTRLTVL.